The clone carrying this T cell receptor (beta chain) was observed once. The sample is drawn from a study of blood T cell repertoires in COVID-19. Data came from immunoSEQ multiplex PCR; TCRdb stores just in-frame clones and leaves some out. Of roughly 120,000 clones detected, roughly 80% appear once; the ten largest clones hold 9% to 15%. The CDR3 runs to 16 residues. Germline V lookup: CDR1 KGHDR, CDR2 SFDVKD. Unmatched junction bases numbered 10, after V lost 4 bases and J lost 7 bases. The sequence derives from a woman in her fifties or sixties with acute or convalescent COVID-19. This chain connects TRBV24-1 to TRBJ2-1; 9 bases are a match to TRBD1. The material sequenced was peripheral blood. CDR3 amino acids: CATSESGTGLRNEQFF. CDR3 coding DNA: TGTGCCACCAGTGAATCCGGGACAGGGCTTAGAAATGAGCAGTTCTTC.